A single sample is the source of the 15 T cell receptor beta chains below, sequenced in a study of T cells expressing NK-cell markers. TCRdb reprocessed the 5' RACE reads and stores each CDR3 protein as one record, lacking DNA. The sample holds a few hundred thousand distinct CDR3 sequences. Sequencing input: blood T cells: a sorted CD56 or NKG2C T cell subset, CD4+ or CD8+ T cells, or bulk PBMC T cells (not recorded which). Every receptor here comes from a man aged 18 to 29 in good health.

The chain recombines TRBV9 with TRBJ1-6. CDR3 length equals 14 residues. Germline V gene sequence: CDR1 SGDLS, CDR2 YYNGEE. CDR3: CASSPAGNNSPLHF. The full variable domain, with the rest looked up from reference TRBV9 and TRBJ1-6, is DSGVTQTPKHLITATGQRVTLRCSPRSGDLSVYWYQQSLDQGLQFLIQYYNGEERAKGNILERFSAQQFPDLHSELNLSSLELGDSALYFCASSPAGNNSPLHFGNGTRLTVT.

The chain recombines TRBV12-3 or TRBV12-4 with TRBJ1-1; the D gene TCRdb calls, TRBD1, cannot be checked with no DNA. This CDR3 spans 14 amino acids. CDR3: CASSLEGASNEAFF.

V gene TRBV7-2 combines with J gene TRBJ1-4; no DNA is available, so the TRBD1 call from TCRdb remains unchecked. The germline V gene encodes CDR1 SGHTA and CDR2 FQGNSA. The CDR3 is 16 amino acids. CDR3 region: CASSFQTGTTNEKLFF.

The V call is TRBV28, the J call TRBJ2-5; TCRdb picks TRBD1, but there is no DNA to check that call. CDR3 length: 15 residues. In germline, CDR1 is MDHEN, CDR2 SYDVKM. CDR3 protein: CASSLSDRGFETQYF.

This chain connects TRBV5-1 to TRBJ2-1; with no DNA, the TCRdb D assignment of TRBD2 cannot be verified. From germline, CDR1 is SGHRS and CDR2 YFSETQ. This CDR3 comprises 13 residues. CDR3 sequence reads: CASSLVGEQVQFF.

The genes are TRBV5-1 and TRBJ2-5; TCRdb calls TRBD1, which cannot be checked without DNA. Germline CDR1 SGHRS, CDR2 YFSETQ. The CDR3 sequence is 14 residues long. CDR3 region: CASSLKQGAETQYF.

J is TRBJ2-1 and V is TRBV5-6; the TRBD1 assignment by TCRdb is unverifiable without DNA. The CDR3 contains 14 residues. Looked up from germline, CDR1 is SGHDT and CDR2 is YYEEEE. The chain's CDR3 is CASSLGTGANEQFF.

The chain joins TRBV5-1 to TRBJ2-1; without DNA, the TCRdb call of TRBD1 cannot be checked. The CDR3 totals 15 residues. Looked up from germline, CDR1 is SGHRS and CDR2 is YFSETQ. The chain's CDR3 is CASSSLDRGGNEQFF.

This sequence joins TRBV11-2 and TRBJ1-2; TCRdb's D call, TRBD1, is unchecked because there is no DNA. The CDR3 consists of 14 residues. The germline gives CDR1 SGHAT, CDR2 FQNNGV. CDR3 in amino acids: CASSFRDTNYGYTF. The variable domain in full, completed from reference TRBV11-2 and TRBJ1-2, reads EAGVAQSPRYKIIEKRQSVAFWCNPISGHATLYWYQQILGQGPKLLIQFQNNGVVDDSQLPKDRFSAERLKGVDSTLKIQPAKLEDSAVYLCASSFRDTNYGYTFGSGTRLTVV.

The chain has TRBV4-3 and TRBJ2-7; TCRdb picks TRBD1, but there is no DNA to check that call. Germline V lookup: CDR1 LGHNA, CDR2 YSLEER. The CDR3 runs 14 residues. The chain's CDR3 is CASSQDGRPHEQYF.

This chain uses TRBV7-6 with TRBJ1-6; no DNA is available, so the TRBD1 call from TCRdb remains unchecked. There are 15 residues in the CDR3. Germline CDR1 reads SGHVS; CDR2 reads FNYEAQ. This chain's CDR3 is CASSLAVDTNSPLHF.

This CDR3 reads CASSLYTGARVTDTQYF. This sequence joins TRBV5-1 and TRBJ2-3; the TCRdb D gene call, TRBD1, has no DNA to confirm it. This CDR3 contains 17 residues. CDR1 and CDR2 from the germline V gene are SGHRS and YFSETQ. The variable domain in full, with the rest retrieved from reference TRBV5-1 and TRBJ2-3, is KAGVTQTPRYLIKTRGQQVTLSCSPISGHRSVSWYQQTPGQGLQFLFEYFSETQRNKGNFPGRFSGRQFSNSRSEMNVSTLELGDSALYLCASSLYTGARVTDTQYFGPGTRLTVL.

CDR3 residues: CATSRGGGDATGELFF. The rearrangement links TRBV15 to TRBJ2-2; there is no DNA to check the TCRdb D call of TRBD1. The CDR3 length is 16 residues. Germline CDR1 and CDR2: LNHNV and YYDKDF (reference sequence). The full variable domain, with the rest looked up from reference TRBV15 and TRBJ2-2, is DAMVIQNPRYQVTQFGKPVTLSCSQTLNHNVMYWYQQKSSQAPKLLFHYYDKDFNNEADTPDNFQSRRPNTSFCFLDIRSPGLGDTAMYLCATSRGGGDATGELFFGEGSRLTVL.

This chain uses TRBV7-9 with TRBJ1-1; TCRdb's D call of TRBD1 is untestable without DNA. The CDR3 totals 14 residues. The germline V gene has CDR1 SEHNR and CDR2 FQNEAQ (reference sequence). The CDR3 loop is CASTPTGPNTEAFF.

The rearrangement joins TRBV11-2 to TRBJ1-6; as DNA is missing, the TRBD1 call by TCRdb cannot be tested. This CDR3 contains 15 residues. Germline V gene data show CDR1 as SGHAT and CDR2 as FQNNGV. The CDR3 sequence is CASRPGQGSNSPLHF. The complete variable domain, with remaining parts taken from reference TRBV11-2 and TRBJ1-6, reads EAGVAQSPRYKIIEKRQSVAFWCNPISGHATLYWYQQILGQGPKLLIQFQNNGVVDDSQLPKDRFSAERLKGVDSTLKIQPAKLEDSAVYLCASRPGQGSNSPLHFGNGTRLTVT.